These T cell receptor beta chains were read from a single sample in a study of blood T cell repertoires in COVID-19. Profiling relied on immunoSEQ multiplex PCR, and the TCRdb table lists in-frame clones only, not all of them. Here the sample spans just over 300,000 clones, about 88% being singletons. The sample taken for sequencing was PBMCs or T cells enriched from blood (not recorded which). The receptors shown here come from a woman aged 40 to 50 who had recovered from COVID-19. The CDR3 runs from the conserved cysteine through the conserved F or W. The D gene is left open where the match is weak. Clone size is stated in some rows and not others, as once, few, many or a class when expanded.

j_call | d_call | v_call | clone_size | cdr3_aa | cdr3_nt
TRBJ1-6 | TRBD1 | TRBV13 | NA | CASSPGGSSYNSPLHF | TGTGCCAGCAGCCCAGGGGGGAGCTCCTATAATTCACCCCTCCACTTT
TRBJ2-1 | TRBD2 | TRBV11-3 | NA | CASSYSGGVNEQFF | TGTGCCAGCAGCTATAGTGGGGGGGTCAATGAGCAGTTCTTC
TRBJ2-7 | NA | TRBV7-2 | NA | CASSLGHSYEQYF | TGTGCCAGCAGCTTAGGGCACTCCTACGAGCAGTACTTC
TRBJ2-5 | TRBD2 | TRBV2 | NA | CASERTSGGAGETQYF | TGTGCCAGCGAGAGGACATCGGGGGGAGCGGGGGAGACCCAGTACTTC
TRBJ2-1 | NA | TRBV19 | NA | CASSTLGSEQFF | TGTGCCAGTAGTACCTTAGGGAGTGAGCAGTTCTTC
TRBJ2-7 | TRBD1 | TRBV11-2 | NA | CASSLDRPYEQYF | TGTGCCAGCAGCTTGGACAGGCCCTACGAGCAGTACTTC
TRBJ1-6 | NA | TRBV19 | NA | CASSSTGFSPLHF | TGTGCCAGTAGTAGTACCGGTTTTTCACCCCTCCACTTT
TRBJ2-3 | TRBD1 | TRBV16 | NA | CASSPPGQGTDTQYF | TGTGCCAGCAGCCCCCCGGGACAGGGAACAGATACGCAGTATTTT
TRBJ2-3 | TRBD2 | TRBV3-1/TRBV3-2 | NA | CASSQEGGSWGTQYF | TGTGCCAGCAGCCAAGAGGGCGGGAGTTGGGGTACGCAGTATTTT
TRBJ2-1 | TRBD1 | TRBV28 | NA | CATFLTGYNEQFF | TGTGCCACTTTCCTGACAGGGTATAATGAGCAGTTCTTC
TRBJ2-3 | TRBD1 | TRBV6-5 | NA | CASRSGTVGTDTQYF | TGTGCCAGCAGGTCCGGGACAGTCGGCACAGATACGCAGTATTTT
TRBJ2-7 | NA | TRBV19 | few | CASSQGQNYEQYF | TGTGCCAGTAGCCAGGGACAAAACTACGAGCAGTACTTC
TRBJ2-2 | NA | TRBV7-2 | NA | CASSWGRGADTGELFF | TGTGCCAGCAGCTGGGGCCGGGGGGCCGACACCGGGGAGCTGTTTTTT
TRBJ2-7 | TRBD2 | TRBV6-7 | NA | CASILTGLAGSYEQYF | TGTGCCAGCATCCTGACCGGACTAGCAGGGTCCTACGAGCAGTACTTC
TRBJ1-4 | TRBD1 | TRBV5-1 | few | CASSSTGGAGDEKLFF | TGCGCCAGCAGCTCGACAGGGGGCGCGGGGGATGAAAAACTGTTTTTT
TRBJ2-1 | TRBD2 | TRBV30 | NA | CAWTVTSGGPLFF | TGTGCCTGGACTGTGACTAGCGGGGGACCCCTTTTCTTC
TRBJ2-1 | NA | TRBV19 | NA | CARELGHNEQFF | TGTGCCAGAGAACTAGGCCACAATGAGCAGTTCTTC
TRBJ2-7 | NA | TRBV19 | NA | CASSIVGVADSYEQYF | TGTGCCAGTAGTATAGTTGGAGTAGCAGACTCCTACGAGCAGTACTTC
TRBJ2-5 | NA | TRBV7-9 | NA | CASSRRLDQETQYF | TGTGCCAGCAGCCGCAGACTAGACCAAGAGACCCAGTACTTC
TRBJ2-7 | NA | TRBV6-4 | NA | CASSDPRAGVNEQYF | TGTGCCAGCAGTGATCCCCGGGCAGGGGTAAACGAGCAGTACTTC
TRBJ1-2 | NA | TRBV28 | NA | CASSRGGNYGYTF | TGTGCCAGCAGCCGAGGGGGTAACTATGGCTACACCTTC
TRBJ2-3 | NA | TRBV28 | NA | CASSFPAGAPDTQYF | TGTGCCAGCAGTTTCCCAGCGGGCGCCCCGGATACGCAGTATTTT
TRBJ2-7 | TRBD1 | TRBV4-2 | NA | CASSQEGTGSYEQYF | TGTGCCAGCAGCCAAGAAGGGACAGGATCCTACGAGCAGTACTTC
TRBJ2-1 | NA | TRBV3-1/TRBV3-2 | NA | CASSQDSGYYNEQFF | TGTGCCAGCAGCCAAGATTCAGGCTACTACAATGAGCAGTTCTTC
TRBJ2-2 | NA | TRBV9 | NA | CASSPWQTTNTGELFF | TGTGCCAGCAGCCCATGGCAGACAACGAACACCGGGGAGCTGTTTTTT
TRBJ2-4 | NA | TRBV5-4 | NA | CASSKLEGLGKLYF | TGTGCCAGCAGCAAATTGGAGGGCCTGGGTAAACTCTACTTC
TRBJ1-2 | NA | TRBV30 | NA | CAWSVDRPYYGYTF | TGTGCCTGGAGTGTAGACAGGCCTTACTATGGCTACACCTTC
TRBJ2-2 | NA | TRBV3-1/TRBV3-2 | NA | CASSQGGAGELFF | TGTGCCAGCAGCCAAGGGGGGGCCGGGGAGCTGTTTTTT
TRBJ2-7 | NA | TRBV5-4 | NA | CASSLGGRYEQYF | TGTGCCAGCAGCTTGGGGGGGAGGTACGAGCAGTACTTC
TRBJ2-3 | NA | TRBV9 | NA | CASSVGRREAPDTQYF | TGTGCCAGCAGCGTAGGAAGGAGGGAGGCCCCAGATACGCAGTATTTT
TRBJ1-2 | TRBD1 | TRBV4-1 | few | CASSQPGQGAIGYTF | TGCGCCAGCAGCCAGCCGGGACAGGGGGCAATAGGCTACACCTTC
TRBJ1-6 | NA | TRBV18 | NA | CASSPRAVSYSPLHF | TGTGCCAGCTCACCACGGGCTGTATCTTATTCACCCCTCCACTTT
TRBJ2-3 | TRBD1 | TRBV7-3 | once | CASSRTTGGAIDTQYF | TGTGCCAGCAGTCGCACGACAGGGGGCGCAATAGATACGCAGTATTTT
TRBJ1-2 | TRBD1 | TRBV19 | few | CASTLGQGYGYTF | TGTGCCAGTACCTTAGGACAGGGATATGGCTACACCTTC
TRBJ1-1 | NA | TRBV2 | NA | CASSEKMTGLNTEAFF | TGTGCCAGCAGTGAAAAAATGACAGGACTGAACACTGAAGCTTTCTTT
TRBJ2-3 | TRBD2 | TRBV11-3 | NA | CASSPPGGRRTDTQYF | TGTGCCAGCAGCCCCCCGGGCGGGAGAAGGACAGATACGCAGTATTTT
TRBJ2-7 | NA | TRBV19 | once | CASSMGRYYEQYF | TGTGCCAGTAGTATGGGCAGATACTACGAGCAGTACTTC
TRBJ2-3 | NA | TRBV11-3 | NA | CASSLGADTQYF | TGTGCCAGCAGCTTAGGAGCGGATACGCAGTATTTT
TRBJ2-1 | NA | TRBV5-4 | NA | CASSLDRYSYNEQFF | TGTGCCAGCAGCTTGGACAGGTACTCCTACAATGAGCAGTTCTTC
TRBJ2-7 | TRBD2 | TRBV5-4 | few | CASSHGLAGDLEQYF | TGTGCCAGCAGCCACGGACTAGCGGGGGATCTCGAGCAGTACTTC
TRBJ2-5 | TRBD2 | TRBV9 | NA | CASSVGLAGRDQETQYF | TGTGCCAGCAGCGTAGGGCTAGCGGGGAGGGACCAAGAGACCCAGTACTTC
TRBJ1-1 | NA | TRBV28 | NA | CASSLTTGRVVNTEAFF | TGTGCCAGCAGTTTAACTACAGGGAGGGTCGTGAACACTGAAGCTTTCTTT
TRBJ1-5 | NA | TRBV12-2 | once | CASRPRQGRFQHF | TGTGCAAGTCGCCCACGACAGGGGAGATTTCAGCATTTT
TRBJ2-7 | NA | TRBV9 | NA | CASSAQSGQEAWQYF | TGTGCCAGCAGCGCCCAATCGGGCCAGGAGGCATGGCAGTACTTC
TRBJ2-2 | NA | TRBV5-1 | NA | CASAGRPTSNTGELFF | TGCGCCAGCGCCGGCAGGCCGACCTCGAACACCGGGGAGCTGTTTTTT
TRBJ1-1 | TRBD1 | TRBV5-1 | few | CASSGQGNEAFF | TGCGCCAGCAGCGGACAGGGTAATGAAGCTTTCTTT
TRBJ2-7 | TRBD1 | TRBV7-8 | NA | CASSLGQGGEQYF | TGTGCCAGCAGCTTGGGACAGGGCGGCGAGCAGTACTTC
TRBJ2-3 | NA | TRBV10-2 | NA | CASSPSRGTLGTDTQYF | TGCGCCAGCAGTCCTAGCCGCGGGACTCTCGGCACAGATACGCAGTATTTT